Sequencing of this TCR beta chain was carried out in a study of post-analysis software for immune sequencing data. The overall study: Relapsing-remitting, secondary progressive and progressive-relapsing multiple sclerosis courses were included. Study-wide results and limits: There were a handful of TRBV segments more frequent in patients than controls, and TRBV5-6, TRBV5-1 and TRBV20-1 were among them. By F measure, strong co-clustering occurred among samples prepared in the same batch. Normalized Chao1 diversity was significantly lower in multiple sclerosis patients than in controls.

As to this clonotype: Its cognate antigen is unknown.

The library was made from cDNA and included unique molecular identifiers. A population of roughly 0.95 to 10 million T cells gave rise to roughly 500,000 cDNA molecules. MiXCR, run by TCRdb on the PCR reads, gives a single entry per CDR3 protein. The table has hundreds of thousands of distinct CDR3 sequences, roughly 27% seen once. Germline CDR1 SGHTA, CDR2 FQGNSA. Trimming removed 0 bases at V and 3 bases at J, with 7 bases between. The CDR3 runs 14 residues. This TCR was recovered from a girl aged 5 to 17 with multiple sclerosis. Sequenced input: blood. The chain links TRBV7-2 to TRBJ2-3, with D uncertain. Here the CDR3 DNA reads TGTGCCAGCAGCTTAGCGCTCTGGACAGATACGCAGTATTTT. This translates into CASSLALWTDTQYF.